The source of this T cell receptor (beta chain) is a study of blood T cell repertoires in COVID-19. Across the study: The analysed material was cDNA or gDNA that came from T cells, B-cell-depleted T cells, or PBMCs.

As originally analysed: Estimates of nucleated cell counts were drawn from the amplification of reference gene primers. Clones were sequenced by immunoSEQ multiplex PCR, and TCRdb holds only the in-frame ones, with some missing. The V and J calls and clone size are taken from that table; D and trimming were inferred from the DNA. The sample holds 110,000 to 150,000 clones; approximately 80% are singletons and the top ten take 40% to 55%. J gave up 5 bases and V 4 bases, and 7 bases lay outside the gene matches. This CDR3 contains 16 residues. Per the germline V gene, CDR1 is LGHNA and CDR2 is YSLEER.

Sequenced input: peripheral blood. The sequence was collected from a human donor in a cohort sampled during active COVID-19. The chain couples TRBV4-3 to TRBJ2-3, with 12 bases matching TRBD2. The CDR3 protein is CASSRGTSGRIDTQYF. In DNA form, the CDR3 reads TGCGCCAGCAGCCGAGGGACTAGCGGGCGGATAGATACGCAGTATTTT.